The present TCR beta chain was sequenced within a study of T cell responses to AZD1222 COVID-19 vaccine. This CDR3 has 12 amino acids. Trimming shortened V by 4 bases and J by 12 bases, and 13 bases separated the two germline ends. As to this clone: Its antigen is undetermined.

Findings and caveats of the study: Without day 14 samples, only post-peak T cell repertoires were studied. Spike was spanned by vaccine-associated CD4 TCRs, with dominance at 160-218 and 743-854. White British donors predominated, females outnumbered males, and clonal diversity was possibly underestimated. Of the AZD1222 recipients, only 5 to 7 were seropositive at baseline.

This table comes from immunoSEQ multiplex PCR, and its TCRdb copy is limited to in-frame clones, with some not included. The profile shows under 200,000 clones, about 90% of them singletons. This TCR derives from an adult in good health. The input for sequencing was peripheral blood, taken on day 0 of MenACWY control vaccination. This chain links TRBV12-3 or TRBV12-4 with TRBJ2-1; D is possibly TRBD2 (5 bases). CDR3 region: CASSSGILGQFF. The CDR3 nucleotides are TGTGCCAGCAGTTCCGGGATCCTGGGGCAGTTCTTC.